The text below deals with one TCR beta chain. This CDR3 is 16 amino acids long. The germline V gene encodes CDR1 SGDLS and CDR2 YYNGEE. Trimming cost V 1 base and J 8 bases; bases outside gene matches: 7. This specimen comes from a study of blood T cells in healthy people across ages. Alongside a J-beta primer mix, a sample-barcoded 5' primer served in a second PCR lasting roughly 6 to 12 cycles. Each cDNA molecule, via a template-switch adaptor with 12 random nucleotides, was tagged. Any given sample supplied a minimum of 2.5 million CDR3-containing paired-end reads. Each CDR3 protein is one row after TCRdb ran MiXCR on the 5' RACE reads. The sample contains fewer than 900,000 distinct CDR3 sequences, 49% of which appear only once.

The J gene is TRBJ2-3, the V gene TRBV9, with TRBD2 matching 13 bases. The receptor comes from a woman aged 60-75 years in good health. The sample taken for sequencing was blood. The CDR3 bases are TGTGCCAGCAGCGTACCCGGGACTAGCGGGGCCGGTACGCAGTATTTT. Its protein is CASSVPGTSGAGTQYF.